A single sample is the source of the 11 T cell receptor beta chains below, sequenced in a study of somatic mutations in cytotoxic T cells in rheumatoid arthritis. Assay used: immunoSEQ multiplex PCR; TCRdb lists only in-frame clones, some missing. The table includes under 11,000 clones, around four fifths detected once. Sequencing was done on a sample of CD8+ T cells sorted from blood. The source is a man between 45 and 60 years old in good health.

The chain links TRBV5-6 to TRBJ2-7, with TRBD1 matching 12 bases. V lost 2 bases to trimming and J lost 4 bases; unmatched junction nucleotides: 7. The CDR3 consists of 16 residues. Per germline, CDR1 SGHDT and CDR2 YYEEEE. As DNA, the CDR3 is TGTGCCAGCAGCTTTGGGGGGACAGGGGGCGGTTACGAGCAGTACTTC. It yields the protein CASSFGGTGGGYEQYF.

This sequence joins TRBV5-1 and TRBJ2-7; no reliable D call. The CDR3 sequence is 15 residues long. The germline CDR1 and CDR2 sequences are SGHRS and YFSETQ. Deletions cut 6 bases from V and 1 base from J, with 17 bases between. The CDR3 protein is CASNQFAAKSYEQYF. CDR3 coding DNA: TGCGCCAGCAACCAGTTCGCGGCTAAATCCTACGAGCAGTACTTC.

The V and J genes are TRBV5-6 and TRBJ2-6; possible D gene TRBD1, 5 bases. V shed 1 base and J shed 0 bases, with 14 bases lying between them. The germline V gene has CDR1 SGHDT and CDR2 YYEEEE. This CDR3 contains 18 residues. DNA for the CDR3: TGTGCCAGCAGCTTGTCGCGCAGGGCCCACTCTGGGGCCAACGTCCTGACTTTC. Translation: CASSLSRRAHSGANVLTF. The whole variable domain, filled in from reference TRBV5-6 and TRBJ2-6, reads DAGVTQSPTHLIKTRGQQVTLRCSPKSGHDTVSWYQQALGQGPQFIFQYYEEEERQRGNFPDRFSGHQFPNYSSELNVNALLLGDSALYLCASSLSRRAHSGANVLTFGAGSRLTVL.

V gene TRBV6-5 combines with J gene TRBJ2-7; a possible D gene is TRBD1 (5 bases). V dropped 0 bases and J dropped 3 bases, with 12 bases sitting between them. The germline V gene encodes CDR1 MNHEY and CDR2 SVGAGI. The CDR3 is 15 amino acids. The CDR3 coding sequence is TGTGCCAGCAGTTACTCAAGGGGTCTCAGCTACGAGCAGTACTTC. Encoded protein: CASSYSRGLSYEQYF.

CDR3 sequence: CASSPQVPIAKNIQYF. The CDR3 bases are TGTGCCAGCAGCCCGCAAGTCCCTATAGCCAAAAACATTCAGTACTTC. J is TRBJ2-4 and V is TRBV7-9; D uncertain. The CDR3 extends over 16 amino acids. Germline V gene data show CDR1 as SEHNR and CDR2 as FQNEAQ (reference sequence). V lost 5 bases and J 0 bases, leaving 14 bases between the germline ends.

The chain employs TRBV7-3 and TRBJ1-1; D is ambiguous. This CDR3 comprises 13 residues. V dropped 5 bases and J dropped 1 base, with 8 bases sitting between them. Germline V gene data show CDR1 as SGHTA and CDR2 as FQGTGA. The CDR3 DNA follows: TGTGCCAGCAGCCCGGGAACGAACACTGAAGCTTTCTTT. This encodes CASSPGTNTEAFF.

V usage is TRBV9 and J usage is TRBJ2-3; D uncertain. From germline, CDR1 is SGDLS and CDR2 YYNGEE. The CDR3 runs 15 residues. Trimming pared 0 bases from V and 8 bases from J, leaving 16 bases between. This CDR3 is CASSVANAAATTQYF. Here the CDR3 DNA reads TGTGCCAGCAGCGTAGCCAATGCGGCCGCAACTACGCAGTATTTT.

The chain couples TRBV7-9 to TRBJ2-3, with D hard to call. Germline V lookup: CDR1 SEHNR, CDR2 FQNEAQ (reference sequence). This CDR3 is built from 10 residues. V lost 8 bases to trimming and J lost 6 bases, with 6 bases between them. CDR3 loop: CASFEDTQYF. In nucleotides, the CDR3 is TGTGCCAGCTTCGAGGATACGCAGTATTTT.

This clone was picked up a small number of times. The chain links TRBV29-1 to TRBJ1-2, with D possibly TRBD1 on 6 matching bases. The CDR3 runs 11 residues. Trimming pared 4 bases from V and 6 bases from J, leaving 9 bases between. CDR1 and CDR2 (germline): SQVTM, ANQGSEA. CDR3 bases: TGCAGCGTTGTGGACAGAAATGGCTACACCTTC. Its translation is CSVVDRNGYTF.

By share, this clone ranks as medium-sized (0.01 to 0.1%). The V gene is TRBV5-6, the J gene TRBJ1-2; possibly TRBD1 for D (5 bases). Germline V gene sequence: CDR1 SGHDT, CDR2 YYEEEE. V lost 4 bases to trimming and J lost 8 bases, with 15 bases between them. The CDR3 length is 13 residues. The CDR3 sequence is CASSLDRGGGYTF. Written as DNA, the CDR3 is TGTGCCAGCAGCCTAGATAGGGGCGGAGGCTACACCTTC.

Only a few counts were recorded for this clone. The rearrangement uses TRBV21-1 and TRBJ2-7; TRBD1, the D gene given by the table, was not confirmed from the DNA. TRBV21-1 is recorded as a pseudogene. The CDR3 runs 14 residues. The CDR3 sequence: CASSGDRENYEQYF. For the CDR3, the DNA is TGTGCCAGCAGCGGGGACAGGGAAAACTACGAGCAGTACTTC.